The 9 T cell receptor beta chains below were found in one sample sequenced in a study of blood T cell repertoires in COVID-19. Sequencing was performed with immunoSEQ multiplex PCR; in TCRdb, only in-frame clones are kept and a portion is missing. The sample consists of roughly 100,000 clones, approximately 88% of them appearing once. The sample was peripheral blood. These receptor sequences come from a human donor in a cohort sampled during active COVID-19.

The chain uses TRBV6-2 or TRBV6-3 and TRBJ2-7; D is possibly TRBD1 (5 bases). Deletions cut 5 bases from V and 5 bases from J, with 10 bases between. CDR1 MNHEY and CDR2 SVGEGT come from the germline V gene. The CDR3 has 12 amino acids. The DNA for the CDR3 is TGTGCCAGCAGTCCCCAGGGAAACGAGCAGTACTTC. It codes for CASSPQGNEQYF.

V is TRBV15 and J is TRBJ2-3; 8 bases line up with TRBD1. CDR1 and CDR2 from the germline V gene are LNHNV and YYDKDF (reference sequence). This CDR3 region has 15 residues. J was trimmed by 5 bases and V by 1 base; bases with no gene match: 5. The chain's CDR3 is CATSRGTGRGDTQYF. In DNA form, the CDR3 reads TGTGCCACCAGCAGAGGGACAGGGCGGGGAGATACGCAGTATTTT. The full variable domain, rest sourced from reference TRBV15 and TRBJ2-3, is DAMVIQNPRYQVTQFGKPVTLSCSQTLNHNVMYWYQQKSSQAPKLLFHYYDKDFNNEADTPDNFQSRRPNTSFCFLDIRSPGLGDTAMYLCATSRGTGRGDTQYFGPGTRLTVL.

The chain employs TRBV10-2 and TRBJ1-5; 8 nucleotides agree with TRBD1. CDR1 and CDR2 (germline): WSHSY, SAAADI. The J segment lost 4 bases and the V segment lost 3 bases, leaving 5 bases of the junction unmatched. CDR3 size: 15 residues. This CDR3 reads CASSDNRGTNQPQHF. The CDR3 bases are TGCGCCAGCAGTGACAACAGGGGGACTAATCAGCCCCAGCATTTT.

This clone showed up just a few times. This sequence joins TRBV5-1 and TRBJ2-7; a weak D match, TRBD2 (7 bases). The V and J ends lost 4 bases and 0 bases respectively, with 14 bases between them. CDR1 is SGHRS and CDR2 is YFSETQ in the germline V gene. This CDR3 has 15 residues. Here the CDR3 DNA reads TGCGCCAGCAGCCGGGGCCGGGGGGCCTCCTACGAGCAGTACTTC. As protein: CASSRGRGASYEQYF.

Judged by abundance, this clone is medium-sized. J is TRBJ1-1 and V is TRBV19, with D possibly matching TRBD1 (5 bases). CDR3 length equals 15 residues. The V and J ends lost 4 bases and 2 bases respectively, with 14 bases between them. Germline loops: CDR1 LNHDA, CDR2 SQIVND (reference sequence). The CDR3 DNA is TGTGCCAGTAGTAGTGGGGCAGCCACTAACACTGAAGCTTTCTTT. It specifies CASSSGAATNTEAFF.

The V and J genes are TRBV6-5 and TRBJ1-1; the D is unclear. The V gene's germline CDR1 is MNHEY and CDR2 SVGAGI. V lost 5 bases and J 9 bases, leaving 16 bases between the germline ends. The CDR3 loop spans 13 amino acids. CDR3 coding DNA: TGTGCCAGCAGTCTCTCCGGGATAGCAAAAGCTTTCTTT. Protein sequence: CASSLSGIAKAFF.

This sequence joins TRBV19 and TRBJ1-3; D uncertain. This CDR3 contains 16 residues. V lost 9 bases to trimming and J lost 0 bases, with 18 bases between them. The germline gives CDR1 LNHDA, CDR2 SQIVND (reference sequence). CDR3 region: CASGKRRGPSGNTIYF. The CDR3 DNA reads as TGTGCCAGCGGGAAGCGCCGAGGACCCTCTGGAAACACCATATATTTT.

The chain is built from TRBV7-9 and TRBJ2-5, with 10 bases identical to TRBD1. The V segment lost 5 bases and the J segment 2 bases; nucleotides outside the gene matches: 5. Germline loops: CDR1 SEHNR, CDR2 FQNEAQ (reference sequence). The CDR3 consists of 15 residues. CDR3 residues: CASSTGQGGQETQYF. As DNA, the CDR3 is TGTGCCAGCAGCACTGGACAGGGGGGACAAGAGACCCAGTACTTC.

The chain joins TRBV18 to TRBJ1-6, with unresolved D. Germline assignment: CDR1 KGHSH and CDR2 LQKENI. V gave up 3 bases and J gave up 7 bases, with 10 bases separating them. This CDR3 spans 14 amino acids. For the CDR3, the DNA is TGTGCCAGCTCACCGGGAAGGGAGAATTCACCCCTCCACTTT. Translated: CASSPGRENSPLHF.